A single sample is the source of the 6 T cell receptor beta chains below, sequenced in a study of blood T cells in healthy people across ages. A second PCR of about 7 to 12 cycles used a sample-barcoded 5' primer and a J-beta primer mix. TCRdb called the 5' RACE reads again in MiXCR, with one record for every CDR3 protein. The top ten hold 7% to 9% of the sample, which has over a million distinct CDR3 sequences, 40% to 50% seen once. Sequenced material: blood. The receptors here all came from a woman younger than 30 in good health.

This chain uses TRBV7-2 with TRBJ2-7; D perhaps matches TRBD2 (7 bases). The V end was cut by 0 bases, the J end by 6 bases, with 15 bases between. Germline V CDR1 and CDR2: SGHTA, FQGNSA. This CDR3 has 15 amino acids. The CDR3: CASSLAGASGGEQYF. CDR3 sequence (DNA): TGTGCCAGCAGCTTAGCGGGGGCTAGCGGAGGCGAGCAGTACTTC.

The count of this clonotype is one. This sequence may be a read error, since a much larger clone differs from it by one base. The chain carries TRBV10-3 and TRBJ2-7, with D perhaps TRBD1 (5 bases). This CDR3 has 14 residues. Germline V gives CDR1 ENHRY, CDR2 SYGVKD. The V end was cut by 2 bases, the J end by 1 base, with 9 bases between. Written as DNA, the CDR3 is TGTGCCATCAGTGAGGGGGCACCTTCCTACGAGCAGTACTTC. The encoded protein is CAISEGAPSYEQYF.

The CDR3 nucleotides are TGTGCCAGCAGCCAATCGAGCTTAAGCGGGACCCAGTACTTC. Translation: CASSQSSLSGTQYF. This chain connects TRBV3-1 to TRBJ2-5; D possibly corresponds to TRBD2 (5 bases). Germline CDR1 is LGHDT and CDR2 is YNNKEL (reference sequence). V gave up 2 bases and J gave up 7 bases, with 14 bases separating them. CDR3 size: 14 residues.

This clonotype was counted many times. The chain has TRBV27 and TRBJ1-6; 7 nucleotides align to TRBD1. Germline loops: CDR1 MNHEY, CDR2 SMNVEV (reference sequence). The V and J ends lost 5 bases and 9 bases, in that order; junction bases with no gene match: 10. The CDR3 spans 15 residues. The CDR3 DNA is TGTGCCAGCAGTCCCGGGACAGCGGGGGGTTCACCCCTCCACTTT. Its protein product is CASSPGTAGGSPLHF.

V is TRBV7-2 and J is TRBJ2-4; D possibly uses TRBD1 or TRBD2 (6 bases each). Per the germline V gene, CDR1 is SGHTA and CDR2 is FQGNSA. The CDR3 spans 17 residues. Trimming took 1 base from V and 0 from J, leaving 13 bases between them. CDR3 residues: CASSLEGGLIAKNIQYF. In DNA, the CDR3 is TGTGCCAGCAGCTTAGAGGGGGGTCTAATAGCCAAAAACATTCAGTACTTC.

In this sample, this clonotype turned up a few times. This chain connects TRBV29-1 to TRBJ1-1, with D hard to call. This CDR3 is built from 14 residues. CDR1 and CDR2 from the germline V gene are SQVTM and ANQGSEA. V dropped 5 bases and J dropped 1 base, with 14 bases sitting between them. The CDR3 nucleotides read TGCAGCGTTAGGACCACCGCCGGGAACACTGAAGCTTTCTTT. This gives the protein CSVRTTAGNTEAFF.